Each of the 5 T cell receptor beta chains below was sequenced from the same sample in a study of T cell changes during pregnancy in multiple sclerosis. Libraries were prepared by immunoSEQ multiplex PCR; TCRdb keeps only in-frame clonotypes and omits some of them. The data hold 35,000 to 40,000 clones, with around nine tenths observed a single time. The input for sequencing was peripheral blood, taken in the third trimester of pregnancy. The receptors come from a female donor in good health, enrolled as a control in a pregnancy study.

This clone was seen once. This chain links TRBV6-6 with TRBJ1-5; D uncertain. V lost 8 bases and J lost 4, with 12 bases in between. Germline V gene sequence: CDR1 MNHNY, CDR2 SVGAGI (reference sequence). The CDR3 runs 13 residues. DNA for the CDR3: TGTGCCAGCCATCTTCAACTTAATCAGCCCCAGCATTTT. It encodes CASHLQLNQPQHF.

This clone was picked up one time. The CDR3 sequence is CASSQRQGYGYTF. CDR3 nucleotide sequence: TGTGCCAGCAGCCAAAGACAGGGCTATGGCTACACCTTC. The rearrangement joins TRBV14 to TRBJ1-2; 7 bases are shared with TRBD1. The germline V gene encodes CDR1 SGHDN and CDR2 FVKESK. Trimming removed 2 bases from V and 4 bases from J; junction bases left unmatched: 1. CDR3 length equals 13 residues.

The chain carries TRBV9 and TRBJ2-6, with a tentative D call TRBD1 (6 bases). Germline V CDR1 and CDR2: SGDLS, YYNGEE. V lost 3 bases to trimming and J lost 6 bases, with 31 bases between them. The CDR3 has 21 amino acids. This CDR3 is CASSDFVVKGHESPEANVLTF. CDR3 in DNA: TGTGCCAGCAGCGACTTTGTAGTGAAGGGACACGAATCACCTGAGGCCAACGTCCTGACTTTC. The whole variable domain, remainder taken from reference TRBV9 and TRBJ2-6, is DSGVTQTPKHLITATGQRVTLRCSPRSGDLSVYWYQQSLDQGLQFLIQYYNGEERAKGNILERFSAQQFPDLHSELNLSSLELGDSALYFCASSDFVVKGHESPEANVLTFGAGSRLTVL.

V is TRBV5-1 and J is TRBJ2-7; 9 bases agree with TRBD1. The CDR3 spans 13 residues. The trim removed 3 bases at V and 7 bases at J, leaving 5 bases unmatched. Per germline, CDR1 SGHRS and CDR2 YFSETQ. The CDR3: CASSSTGGGEQYF. The CDR3 DNA reads as TGCGCCAGCAGCTCTACAGGGGGCGGGGAGCAGTACTTC.

V usage is TRBV6-4 and J usage is TRBJ1-6; TRBD1 is a possible D gene (5 bases). This CDR3 has 13 residues. Trimming pared 3 bases from V and 5 bases from J, leaving 5 bases between. Germline values: CDR1 MRHNA, CDR2 SNTAGT. The CDR3 reads CASSEDNNSPLHF. The CDR3 nucleotides are TGTGCCAGCAGTGAGGACAATAATTCACCCCTCCACTTT.